This TCR beta chain was recovered during a study of vaccination and CD4 T cells after COVID-19. Study context: Six males and four females constituted the convalescent cohort, two of whom were Hispanic. Study findings and constraints: In convalescent patients, 304 of 307 vaccine-specific clones were spike mono-reactive.

Sequenced with the Oncomine TCR Beta short-read assay was DNA taken from cultured CD4+ T cells. MiXCR, run by TCRdb on the PCR reads, gives a single entry per CDR3 protein. The data hold fewer than 20,000 distinct CDR3 sequences, with about 44% observed a single time. This CDR3 contains 12 residues. Germline V CDR1 and CDR2: DFQATT, SNEGSKA (reference sequence). The ends were cut back, 4 bases at V and 3 bases at J, with 9 bases in the middle. Documented treatment: approximately 9-day PBMC culture with coronavirus spike peptide pools or control peptides (ViraFEST assay). Researchers reported culturing over 1.5 million PBMCs per well with approximately 10 IU/ml IL-2 and about 9 ug/ml peptide pools. This clonotype showed up just a few times. Its matching antigen is unknown.

Material: CD4+ T cells from blood, cultured in vitro, obtained before SARS-CoV-2 vaccination. The TCR was taken from a human donor who had recovered from COVID-19. The chain recombines TRBV20-1 with TRBJ1-2; weak D call: TRBD1 (6 bases). In DNA, the CDR3 is TGCAGTGCTACGTCAGGGGACTATGGCTACACCTTC. This gives the protein CSATSGDYGYTF.